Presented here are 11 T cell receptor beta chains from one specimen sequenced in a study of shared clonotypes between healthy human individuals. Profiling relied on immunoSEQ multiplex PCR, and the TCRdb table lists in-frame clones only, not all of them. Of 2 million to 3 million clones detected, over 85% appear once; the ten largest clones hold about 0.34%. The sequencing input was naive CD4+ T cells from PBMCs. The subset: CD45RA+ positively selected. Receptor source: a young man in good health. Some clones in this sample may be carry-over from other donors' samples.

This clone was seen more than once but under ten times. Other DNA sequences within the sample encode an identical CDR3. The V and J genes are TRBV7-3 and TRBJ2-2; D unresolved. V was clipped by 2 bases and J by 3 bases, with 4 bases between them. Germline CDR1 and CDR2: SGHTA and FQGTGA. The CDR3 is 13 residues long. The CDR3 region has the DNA TGTGCCAGCAGCTTACTTCACACCGGGGAGCTGTTTTTT. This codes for CASSLLHTGELFF.

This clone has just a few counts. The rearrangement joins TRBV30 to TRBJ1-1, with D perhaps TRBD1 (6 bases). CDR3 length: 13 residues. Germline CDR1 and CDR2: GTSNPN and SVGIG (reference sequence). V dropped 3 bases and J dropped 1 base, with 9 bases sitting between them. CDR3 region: CAWRAQGNTEAFF. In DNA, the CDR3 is TGTGCCTGGAGGGCACAGGGGAACACTGAAGCTTTCTTT.

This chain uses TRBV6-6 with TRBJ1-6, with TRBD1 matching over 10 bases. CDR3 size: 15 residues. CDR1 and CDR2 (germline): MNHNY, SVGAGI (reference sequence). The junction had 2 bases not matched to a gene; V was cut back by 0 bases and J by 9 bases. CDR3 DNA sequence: TGTGCCAGCAGTTACTCGAGGGACAGGGGTTCACCCCTCCACTTT. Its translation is CASSYSRDRGSPLHF.

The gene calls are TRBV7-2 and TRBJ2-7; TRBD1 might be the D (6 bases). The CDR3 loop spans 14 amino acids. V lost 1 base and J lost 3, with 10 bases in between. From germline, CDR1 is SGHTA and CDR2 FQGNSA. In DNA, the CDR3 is TGTGCCAGCAGCTTAGGAGAGGGGGTCTACGAGCAGTACTTC. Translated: CASSLGEGVYEQYF.

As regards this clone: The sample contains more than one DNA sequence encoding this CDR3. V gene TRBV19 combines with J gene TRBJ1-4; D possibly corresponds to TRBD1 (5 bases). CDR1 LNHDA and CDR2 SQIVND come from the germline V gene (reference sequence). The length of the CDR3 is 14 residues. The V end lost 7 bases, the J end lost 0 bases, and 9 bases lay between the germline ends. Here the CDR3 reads CASTRGATNEKLFF. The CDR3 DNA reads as TGTGCCAGTACTCGGGGGGCAACTAATGAAAAACTGTTTTTT.

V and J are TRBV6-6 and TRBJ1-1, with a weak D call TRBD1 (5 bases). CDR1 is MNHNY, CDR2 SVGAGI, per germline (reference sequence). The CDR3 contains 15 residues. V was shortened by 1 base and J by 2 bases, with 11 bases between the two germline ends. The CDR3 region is CASSYLQEYNTEAFF. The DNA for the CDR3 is TGTGCCAGCAGTTACTTACAGGAATACAACACTGAAGCTTTCTTT.

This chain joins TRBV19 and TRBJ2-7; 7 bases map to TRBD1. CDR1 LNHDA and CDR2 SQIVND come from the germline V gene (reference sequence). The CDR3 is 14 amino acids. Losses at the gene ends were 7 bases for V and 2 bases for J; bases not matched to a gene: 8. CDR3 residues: CASTTGVEPYEQYF. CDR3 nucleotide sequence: TGTGCCAGTACAACAGGGGTGGAACCCTACGAGCAGTACTTC.

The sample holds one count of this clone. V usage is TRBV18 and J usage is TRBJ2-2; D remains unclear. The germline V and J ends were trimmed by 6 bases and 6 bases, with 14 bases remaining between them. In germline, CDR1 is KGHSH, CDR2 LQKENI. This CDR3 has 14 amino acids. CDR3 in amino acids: CASSWSLGAGELFF. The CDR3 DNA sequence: TGTGCCAGCTCGTGGTCCCTTGGGGCCGGGGAGCTGTTTTTT.

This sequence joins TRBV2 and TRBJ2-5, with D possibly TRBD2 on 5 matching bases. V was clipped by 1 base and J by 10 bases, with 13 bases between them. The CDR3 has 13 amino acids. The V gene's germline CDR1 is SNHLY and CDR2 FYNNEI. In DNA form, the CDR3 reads TGTGCCAGCAGTGAAGAAGAGGGCGTGGTCCAGTACTTC. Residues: CASSEEEGVVQYF.

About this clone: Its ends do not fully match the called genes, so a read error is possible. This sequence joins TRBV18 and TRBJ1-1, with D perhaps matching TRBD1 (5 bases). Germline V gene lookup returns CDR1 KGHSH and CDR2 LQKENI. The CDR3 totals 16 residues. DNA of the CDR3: TGTGCCAGCTCCCCACGTACGATGGGGCTGAACACTGAAGCTTTCTTT. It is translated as CASSPRTMGLNTEAFF.

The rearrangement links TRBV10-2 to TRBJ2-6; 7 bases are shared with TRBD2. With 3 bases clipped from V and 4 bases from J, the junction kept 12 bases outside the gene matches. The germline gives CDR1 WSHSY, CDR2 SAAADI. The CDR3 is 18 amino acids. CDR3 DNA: TGCGCCAGCAGTGATTTTAACGGGAGGCACTCCGGGGCCAACGTCCTGACTTTC. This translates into CASSDFNGRHSGANVLTF.